This TCR beta chain was recovered during a study of cytomegalovirus exposure and HLA in healthy donors. This clone has only a few counts. Other DNA variants within this sample encode the same CDR3. PCR primers comprised 60 Vbeta and 13 Jbeta primers. Only in-frame clones appear in the TCRdb table, and some are missing; sequencing was by immunoSEQ multiplex PCR. The sample lists over 70,000 clones, about 74% occurring once. The length of the CDR3 is 12 residues. Deletions cut 3 bases from V and 3 bases from J, with 7 bases between. Germline V gene data show CDR1 as SGHDT and CDR2 as YYEEEE. This TCR was sampled from a human donor in good health. The chain employs TRBV5-6 and TRBJ2-7; the D is unclear. The sample was PBMCs. CDR3 protein: CASSSRHYEQYF. The CDR3 DNA reads TGTGCCAGCAGCTCCCGACACTACGAGCAGTACTTC.